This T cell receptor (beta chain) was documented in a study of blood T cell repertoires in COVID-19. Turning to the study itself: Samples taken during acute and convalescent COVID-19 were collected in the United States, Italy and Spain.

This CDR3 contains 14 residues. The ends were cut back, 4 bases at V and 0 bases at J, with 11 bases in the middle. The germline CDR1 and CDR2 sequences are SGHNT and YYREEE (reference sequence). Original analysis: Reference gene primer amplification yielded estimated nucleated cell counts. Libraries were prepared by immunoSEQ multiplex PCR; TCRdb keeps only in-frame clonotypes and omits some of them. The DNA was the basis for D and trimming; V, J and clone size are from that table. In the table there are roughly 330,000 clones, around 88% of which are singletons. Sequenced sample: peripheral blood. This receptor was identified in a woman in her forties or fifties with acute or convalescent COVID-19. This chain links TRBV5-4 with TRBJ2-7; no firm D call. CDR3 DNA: TGTGCCAGCAGCCCGGGTCCTCTCTCCTACGAGCAGTACGTC. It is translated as CASSPGPLSYEQYV.